Presented here are 20 T cell receptor beta chains from one specimen sequenced in a study of blood T cell repertoires in COVID-19. Assay used: immunoSEQ multiplex PCR; TCRdb lists only in-frame clones, some missing. This table holds fewer than 200,000 clones, roughly 86% found once. Sequencing was performed on peripheral blood. These receptors came from a woman aged 55-69 years who had recovered from COVID-19.

The chain uses TRBV18 and TRBJ2-1; TRBD1 might be the D (6 bases). V was clipped by 3 bases and J by 11 bases, with 14 bases between them. The CDR3 is 13 amino acids. Germline assignment: CDR1 KGHSH and CDR2 LQKENI. The CDR3 loop reads CASSPIYGDKQFF. The CDR3 DNA reads TGTGCCAGCTCACCTATATACGGGGACAAGCAGTTCTTC.

This rearrangement joins TRBV19 to TRBJ1-5; the D gene is possibly TRBD1 (5 bases). The CDR3 extends over 15 amino acids. Germline V CDR1 and CDR2: LNHDA, SQIVND (reference sequence). The V end was cut by 3 bases, the J end by 0 bases, with 9 bases between. CDR3 nucleotides: TGTGCCAGTAGTATGTGGGGCCATAGCAATCAGCCCCAGCATTTT. Translating it yields CASSMWGHSNQPQHF.

V gene TRBV5-6 combines with J gene TRBJ1-3; D is unclear. Trimming stripped 4 bases from V and 0 bases from J, with 17 bases between. This CDR3 is 17 amino acids long. Germline lookup yields CDR1 SGHDT and CDR2 YYEEEE. CDR3 sequence (DNA): TGTGCCAGCAGCGTCCCCCTTGGGCGACCCTCTGGAAACACCATATATTTT. It is translated as CASSVPLGRPSGNTIYF.

The V call is TRBV10-3, the J call TRBJ1-2, with 10 bases identical to TRBD1. The CDR3 consists of 15 residues. Germline V gene sequence: CDR1 ENHRY, CDR2 SYGVKD. The ends lost 6 bases at V and 6 bases at J; junction bases unmatched: 10. As DNA, the CDR3 is TGTGCCATCAGCCAAGACAGGGGGCGACTAGATGGCTACACCTTC. As protein: CAISQDRGRLDGYTF.

V usage is TRBV7-9 and J usage is TRBJ2-3, with D maybe TRBD2 (6 bases). This CDR3 contains 14 residues. Germline-derived CDR1 and CDR2 are SEHNR and FQNEAQ (reference sequence). V was trimmed by 0 bases and J by 8 bases, leaving 12 bases between them. CDR3 sequence (DNA): TGTGCCAGCAGCTTAGCGGAGGGCCCGGGTACGCAGTATTTT. Translation: CASSLAEGPGTQYF.

This sequence joins TRBV10-3 and TRBJ1-1; 7 nucleotides agree with TRBD1. This CDR3 comprises 13 residues. The ends lost 10 bases at V and 1 base at J; junction bases unmatched: 6. Germline V lookup: CDR1 ENHRY, CDR2 SYGVKD. The CDR3 spells CATQGPENTEAFF. In DNA, the CDR3 is TGTGCCACACAGGGGCCTGAGAACACTGAAGCTTTCTTT.

This chain connects TRBV5-1 to TRBJ1-6; TRBD1 might be the D (5 bases). The V end lost 4 bases, the J end lost 11 bases, and 22 bases lay between the germline ends. The germline CDR1 and CDR2 sequences are SGHRS and YFSETQ. The CDR3 totals 16 residues. CDR3 bases: TGCGCCAGCAGCCCGGCTTCGGGGGTGCTATTAACACCCCTCCACTTT. It translates to CASSPASGVLLTPLHF. The full variable domain, in which reference TRBV5-1 and TRBJ1-6 provide the parts outside the CDR3, is KAGVTQTPRYLIKTRGQQVTLSCSPISGHRSVSWYQQTPGQGLQFLFEYFSETQRNKGNFPGRFSGRQFSNSRSEMNVSTLELGDSALYLCASSPASGVLLTPLHFGNGTRLTVT.

The chain carries TRBV11-2 and TRBJ2-3; 8 bases are shared with TRBD1. This CDR3 has 16 residues. Trimming took 0 bases from V and 3 from J; bases not matched to a gene: 5. Germline CDR1 is SGHAT and CDR2 is FQNNGV. Here the CDR3 DNA reads TGTGCCAGCAGCTTAGATCGGACAGGGATAACAGATACGCAGTATTTT. Translating gives CASSLDRTGITDTQYF.

The chain has TRBV11-2 and TRBJ2-1; unclear D gene. Germline CDR1 and CDR2: SGHAT and FQNNGV. The length of the CDR3 is 14 residues. Deletions cut 3 bases from V and 4 bases from J, with 10 bases between. The CDR3 protein is CASSFFRWYNEQFF. CDR3 sequence (DNA): TGTGCCAGCAGCTTTTTCCGGTGGTACAATGAGCAGTTCTTC.

The chain recombines TRBV3-1 (or the pseudogene TRBV3-2) with TRBJ2-5; no definite D call. Trimming removed 1 base from V and 2 bases from J, with 14 bases in between. CDR1 is LGHDT and CDR2 is YNNKEL in the germline V gene (reference sequence). The CDR3 loop spans 16 amino acids. CDR3 residues: CASSQGGGGSQETQYF. Written as DNA, the CDR3 is TGTGCCAGCAGCCAAGGAGGCGGCGGTTCGCAAGAGACCCAGTACTTC.

DNA of the CDR3: TGTGCCAGTAGTTGGGGGGGTGGCGGCAATCAGCCCCAGCATTTT. Its translation is CASSWGGGGNQPQHF. V is TRBV19 and J is TRBJ1-5; D may be TRBD1 (5 bases). Per the germline V gene, CDR1 is LNHDA and CDR2 is SQIVND (reference sequence). Trimming removed 5 bases from V and 2 bases from J, with 13 bases in between. The CDR3 extends over 15 amino acids.

The CDR3 region is CASRGQGNEKLFF. CDR3 coding DNA: TGCGCCAGCAGAGGACAGGGGAATGAAAAACTGTTTTTT. The chain carries TRBV5-1 and TRBJ1-4; 9 bases map to TRBD1. The V segment lost 5 bases and the J segment 5 bases; nucleotides outside the gene matches: 1. The germline CDR1 and CDR2 sequences are SGHRS and YFSETQ. This CDR3 has 13 residues.

The chain carries TRBV6-1 and TRBJ1-6, with D perhaps matching TRBD1 (6 bases). The V end was cut by 3 bases, the J end by 10 bases, with 16 bases between. Germline CDR1 is MNHNS and CDR2 is SASEGT. This CDR3 contains 15 residues. CDR3 coding DNA: TGTGCCAGCAGTGAGTACTCGGGACATGACTCACCCCTCCACTTT. Its translation: CASSEYSGHDSPLHF.

The chain employs TRBV5-3 and TRBJ1-6; maybe TRBD1 (5 bases). TRBV5-3 is assigned to the ORF class and has an uncertain function. V lost 0 bases and J 9 bases, leaving 10 bases between the germline ends. The CDR3 has 14 amino acids. In nucleotides, the CDR3 is TGTGCCAGAAGCTTGGGGGGGAGGCGTTCACCCCTCCACTTT. The encoded protein is CARSLGGRRSPLHF.

V usage is TRBV3-1 (or the pseudogene TRBV3-2) and J usage is TRBJ1-2, with D possibly matching TRBD1 (5 bases). V was cut by 2 bases and J by 9 bases, with 16 bases left in between. This CDR3 is built from 14 residues. Germline values: CDR1 LGHDT, CDR2 YNNKEL (reference sequence). DNA for the CDR3: TGTGCCAGCAGCCAAAGGGAGGGGTTCGGGAGCTACACCTTC. Amino acid sequence: CASSQREGFGSYTF.

This chain joins TRBV5-1 and TRBJ2-5; tentative D call: TRBD1 (5 bases). The length of the CDR3 is 14 residues. CDR1 and CDR2 (germline): SGHRS, YFSETQ. V was pared by 5 bases and J by 5 bases, with 16 bases between. This CDR3 is CASSSTEARETQYF. The CDR3 coding sequence is TGCGCCAGCAGTTCGACAGAAGCCCGGGAGACCCAGTACTTC.

The rearrangement links TRBV12-3 or TRBV12-4 to TRBJ1-1; TRBD1 might be the D (6 bases). Trimming removed 10 bases from V and 3 bases from J, with 15 bases in between. CDR3 length: 13 amino acids. The CDR3 nucleotides read TGTGCCACCTGCCGGGGGGGCCACACTGAAGCTTTCTTT. Its translation is CATCRGGHTEAFF.

This chain joins TRBV5-4 and TRBJ1-1, with TRBD1 matching over 12 bases. V shed 0 bases and J 5 bases; nucleotides not matched to a gene: 2. CDR1 and CDR2 (germline): SGHNT, YYREEE (reference sequence). The CDR3 is 15 amino acids. Here the CDR3 reads CASSLGGQGATEAFF. The CDR3 DNA reads as TGTGCCAGCAGCTTGGGGGGACAGGGGGCAACTGAAGCTTTCTTT.

The J gene is TRBJ2-1, the V gene TRBV5-4, with D tentatively TRBD2 (6 bases). The CDR3 extends over 12 amino acids. The V and J ends lost 4 bases and 15 bases respectively, with 17 bases between them. The germline V gene encodes CDR1 SGHNT and CDR2 YYREEE (reference sequence). In nucleotides, the CDR3 is TGTGCCAGCAGCGCGGGGCTCCCTACCTTGTTCTTC. Translation: CASSAGLPTLFF.

This rearrangement joins TRBV4-1 to TRBJ1-3; D is perhaps TRBD1 (5 bases). The germline gives CDR1 MGHRA, CDR2 YSYEKL. Trimming pared 2 bases from V and 0 bases from J, leaving 11 bases between. This CDR3 has 16 amino acids. CDR3 amino acids: CASSQPGIPSGNTIYF. The CDR3, as DNA: TGCGCCAGCAGCCAACCAGGGATACCCTCTGGAAACACCATATATTTT.